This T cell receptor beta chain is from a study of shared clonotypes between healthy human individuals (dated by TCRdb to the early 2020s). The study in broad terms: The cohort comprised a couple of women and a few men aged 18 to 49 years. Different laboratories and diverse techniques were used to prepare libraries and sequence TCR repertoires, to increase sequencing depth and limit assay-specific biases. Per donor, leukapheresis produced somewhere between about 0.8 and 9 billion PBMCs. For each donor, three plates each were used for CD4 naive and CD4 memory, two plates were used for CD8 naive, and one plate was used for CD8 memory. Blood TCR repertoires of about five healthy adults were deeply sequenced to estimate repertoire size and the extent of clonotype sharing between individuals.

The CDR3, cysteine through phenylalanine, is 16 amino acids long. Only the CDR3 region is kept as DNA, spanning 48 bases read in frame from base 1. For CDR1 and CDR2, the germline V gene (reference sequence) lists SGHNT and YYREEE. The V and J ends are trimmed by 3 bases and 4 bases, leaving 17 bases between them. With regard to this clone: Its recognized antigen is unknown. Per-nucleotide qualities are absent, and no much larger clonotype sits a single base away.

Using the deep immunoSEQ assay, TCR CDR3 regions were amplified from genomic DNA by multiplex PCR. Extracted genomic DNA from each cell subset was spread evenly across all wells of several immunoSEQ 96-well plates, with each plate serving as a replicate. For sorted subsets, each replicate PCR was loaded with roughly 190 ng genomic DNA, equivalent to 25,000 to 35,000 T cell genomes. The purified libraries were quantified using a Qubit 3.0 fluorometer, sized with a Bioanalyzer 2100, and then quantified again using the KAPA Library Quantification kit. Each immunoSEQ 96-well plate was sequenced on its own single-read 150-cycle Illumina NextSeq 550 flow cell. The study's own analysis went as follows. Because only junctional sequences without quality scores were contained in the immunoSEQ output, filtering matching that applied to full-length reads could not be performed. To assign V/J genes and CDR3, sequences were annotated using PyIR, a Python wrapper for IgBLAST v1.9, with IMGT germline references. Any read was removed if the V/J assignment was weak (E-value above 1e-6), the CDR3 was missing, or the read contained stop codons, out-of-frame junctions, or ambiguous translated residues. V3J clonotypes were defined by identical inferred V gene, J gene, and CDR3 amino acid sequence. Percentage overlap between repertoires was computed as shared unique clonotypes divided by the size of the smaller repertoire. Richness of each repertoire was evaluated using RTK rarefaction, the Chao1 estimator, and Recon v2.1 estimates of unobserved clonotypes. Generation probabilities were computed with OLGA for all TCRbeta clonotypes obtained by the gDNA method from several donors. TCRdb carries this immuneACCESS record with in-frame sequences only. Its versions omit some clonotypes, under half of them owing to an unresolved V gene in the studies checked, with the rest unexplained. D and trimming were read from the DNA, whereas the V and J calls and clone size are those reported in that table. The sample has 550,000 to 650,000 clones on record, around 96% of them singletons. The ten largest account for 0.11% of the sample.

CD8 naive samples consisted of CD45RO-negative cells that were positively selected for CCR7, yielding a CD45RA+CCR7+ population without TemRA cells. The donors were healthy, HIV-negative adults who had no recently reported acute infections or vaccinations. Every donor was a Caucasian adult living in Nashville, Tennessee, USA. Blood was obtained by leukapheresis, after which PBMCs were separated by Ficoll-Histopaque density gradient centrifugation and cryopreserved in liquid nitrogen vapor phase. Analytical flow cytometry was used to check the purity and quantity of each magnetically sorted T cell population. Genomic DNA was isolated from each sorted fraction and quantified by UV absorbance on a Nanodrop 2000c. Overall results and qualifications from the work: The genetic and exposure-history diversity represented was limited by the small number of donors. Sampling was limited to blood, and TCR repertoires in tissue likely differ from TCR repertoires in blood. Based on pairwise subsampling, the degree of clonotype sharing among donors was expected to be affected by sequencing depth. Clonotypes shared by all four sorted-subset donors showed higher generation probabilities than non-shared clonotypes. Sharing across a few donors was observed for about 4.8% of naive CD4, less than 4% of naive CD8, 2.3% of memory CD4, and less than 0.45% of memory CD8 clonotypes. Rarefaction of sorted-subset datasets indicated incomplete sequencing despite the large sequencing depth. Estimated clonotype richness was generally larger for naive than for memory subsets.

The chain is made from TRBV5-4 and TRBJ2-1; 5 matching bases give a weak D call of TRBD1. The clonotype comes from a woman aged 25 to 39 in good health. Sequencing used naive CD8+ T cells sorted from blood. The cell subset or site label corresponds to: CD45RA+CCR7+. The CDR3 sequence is CASSSTDRPLYNEQFF. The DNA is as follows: TGTGCCAGCAGCTCCACCGACAGACCCTTGTACAATGAGCAGTTCTTC. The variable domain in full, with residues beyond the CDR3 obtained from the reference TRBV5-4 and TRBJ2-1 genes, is ETGVTQSPTHLIKTRGQQVTLRCSSQSGHNTVSWYQQALGQGPQFIFQYYREEENGRGNFPPRFSGLQFPNYSSELNVNALELDDSALYLCASSSTDRPLYNEQFFGPGTRLTVL.